The T cell receptor (beta chain) described here comes from a study of T-cell reconstitution after alpha-beta-depleted transplantation in children. TCRbeta library preparation incorporated unique molecular identifiers. From the PCR reads, TCRdb called clonotypes with MiXCR, one entry per CDR3 protein. The sample holds 350,000 to 500,000 distinct CDR3 sequences, over 40% seen once. On this clonotype: Its antigen is currently unknown.

The study, taken as a whole, reports: One year post-transplant, T-cell counts and diversity were largely derived from T cells produced anew. High day-60 TCRbeta diversity in some patients came from surviving recipient T cells and thymic progenitors.

The source material was PBMCs, sampled before TCRalphabeta/CD19-depleted stem cell transplant. The receptor comes from a girl between 2 and 10 years old with aplastic anemia, due to receive a stem cell transplant.

The chain's CDR3 is CASSLSLARGRDTQYF. CDR3 in DNA: TGTGCCAGCAGTTTATCGCTAGCGAGAGGCAGAGATACGCAGTATTTT. V and J are TRBV27 and TRBJ2-3; D is perhaps TRBD2 (6 bases). The CDR3 runs 16 residues. The V gene lost 0 bases and the J gene lost 5 bases, with 15 bases spanning the gap. In germline, CDR1 is MNHEY, CDR2 SMNVEV (reference sequence).